A selection of T cell receptor beta chains follows, all from one sample in a study of OX40 agonist ivuxolimab in advanced cancers. The table came from immunoSEQ multiplex PCR; TCRdb's copy has only in-frame clones and leaves some out. Among 100,000 or so clones, about 85% were seen once, and the ten largest hold 3% to 4.5%. Material: CD4+ or CD8+ T cells sorted from blood, obtained in a trial of the OX40 agonist ivuxolimab. The receptors were gathered from an adult with an advanced solid tumor such as melanoma, head and neck, liver or kidney cancer. Both conserved end residues are part of each CDR3. The order of the fields is V gene, clone size, J gene, D gene, CDR3 protein, CDR3 DNA. D genes are given only for firm matches. The size entry is marked missing in some rows and otherwise reads once, few, many or a size class.

TRBV18	once	TRBJ2-4	-	CASSPLPVGAKNIQYF	TGTGCCAGCTCACCACTTCCCGTTGGGGCCAAAAACATTCAGTACTTC
TRBV5-1	few	TRBJ2-2	-	CASSPGNSGELFF	TGCGCCAGCAGCCCCGGGAATTCCGGGGAGCTGTTTTTT
TRBV7-2	-	TRBJ2-2	-	CASSLAGSGSTGELFF	TGTGCCAGCAGCTTAGCCGGCAGTGGGAGCACCGGGGAGCTGTTTTTT
TRBV7-8	-	TRBJ2-7	-	CASSFYPRDEQYF	TGTGCCAGCAGCTTTTATCCCCGGGACGAGCAGTACTTC
TRBV10-2	-	TRBJ1-1	-	CASSRLPGDNTEAFF	TGCGCCAGCAGTCGGTTACCTGGGGATAACACTGAAGCTTTCTTT
TRBV5-1	many	TRBJ1-1	TRBD1	CASSTGQGAATEAFF	TGCGCCAGCAGCACCGGACAGGGGGCGGCAACTGAAGCTTTCTTT
TRBV7-9	-	TRBJ2-5	TRBD1	CASVSTGSETQYF	TGTGCCAGCGTCTCGACAGGGTCGGAGACCCAGTACTTC
TRBV6-5	once	TRBJ2-7	-	CASSYGQLQRYYEQYF	TGTGCCAGCAGTTATGGACAGTTACAGAGGTACTACGAGCAGTACTTC
TRBV5-6	-	TRBJ2-3	-	CASSLRIYDTQYF	TGTGCCAGCAGCTTGAGGATTTATGATACGCAGTATTTT
TRBV5-4	-	TRBJ2-2	TRBD2	CASRDSGSKIGELFF	TGTGCCAGCAGAGACAGCGGGAGTAAGATCGGGGAGCTGTTTTTT
TRBV4-2	-	TRBJ2-1	TRBD2	CASSQASGIREGEQFF	TGTGCCAGCAGCCAAGCAAGCGGGATCCGCGAAGGGGAGCAGTTCTTC
TRBV4-1	-	TRBJ1-1	-	CASSQAEMGRSHSFTEAFF	TGCGCCAGCAGCCAAGCTGAAATGGGTCGATCTCATTCTTTTACTGAAGCTTTCTTT
TRBV19	-	TRBJ2-1	TRBD2	CASRQASGSWNEQFF	TGTGCCAGTCGCCAGGCTAGCGGGAGCTGGAATGAGCAGTTCTTC
TRBV6-9	-	TRBJ2-3	-	CASSQNVTRSSQYF	TGTGCCAGCAGTCAGAATGTTACTAGGTCATCGCAGTATTTT
TRBV10-3	once	TRBJ2-3	TRBD2	CAISAGKGLAGLADTQYF	TGTGCCATCAGTGCCGGAAAGGGACTAGCGGGTCTCGCAGATACGCAGTATTTT
TRBV30	-	TRBJ1-5	-	CAWSYINSWQPQHF	TGTGCCTGGAGTTATATCAACAGTTGGCAGCCCCAGCATTTT
TRBV11-3	few	TRBJ1-2	TRBD1	CASSAEGAGGSYGYTF	TGTGCCAGCAGCGCCGAGGGGGCGGGAGGAAGCTATGGCTACACCTTC
TRBV28	-	TRBJ1-6	TRBD1	CASSFSGQGASPLHF	TGTGCCAGCAGTTTTTCGGGACAGGGAGCTTCACCCCTCCACTTT
TRBV4-3	-	TRBJ2-5	-	CASSHFFGMGETQYF	TGCGCCAGCAGCCATTTTTTCGGGATGGGGGAGACCCAGTACTTC
TRBV7-2	-	TRBJ2-3	-	CASSFGPQLPDTQYF	TGTGCCAGCAGCTTCGGGCCCCAACTACCAGATACGCAGTATTTT
TRBV7-6	once	TRBJ2-2	-	CASSLSAGELFF	TGTGCCAGCAGCTTATCGGCCGGGGAGCTGTTTTTT
TRBV2	-	TRBJ1-4	-	CASSLGGEKLFF	TGTGCCAGCAGTCTGGGTGGAGAAAAACTGTTTTTT
TRBV30	once	TRBJ2-7	-	CAWNGAKGTHLVSYEQYF	TGTGCCTGGAACGGGGCGAAAGGGACCCACCTAGTCTCCTACGAGCAGTACTTC
TRBV13	-	TRBJ1-2	TRBD1	CASSLEGADYGYTF	TGTGCCAGCAGCTTAGAGGGGGCAGACTATGGCTACACCTTC
TRBV7-6	-	TRBJ1-2	-	CASSLAGGDGYTF	TGTGCCAGCAGCTTAGCCGGGGGCGATGGCTACACCTTC
TRBV4-3	-	TRBJ2-1	-	CASSQDAANEQFF	TGCGCCAGCAGCCAAGATGCCGCCAATGAGCAGTTCTTC
TRBV5-1	-	TRBJ1-3	TRBD1	CASSSWTGLAGNTIYF	TGCGCCAGCAGCTCATGGACAGGGCTGGCTGGAAACACCATATATTTT
TRBV19	-	TRBJ2-1	-	CASSIASYNEQFF	TGTGCCAGTAGTATAGCATCCTACAATGAGCAGTTCTTC
TRBV2	-	TRBJ2-3	TRBD2	CASSGRLAGTDTQYF	TGTGCCAGCAGTGGCCGACTAGCGGGCACAGATACGCAGTATTTT
TRBV11-3	-	TRBJ2-7	-	CASSSPGSVTMSSYEQYF	TGTGCCAGCAGCTCCCCTGGTAGCGTGACAATGAGCTCCTACGAGCAGTACTTC
TRBV4-3	-	TRBJ2-6	TRBD2	CASSQRTSGSGANVLTF	TGCGCCAGCAGCCAAAGGACTAGCGGCTCTGGGGCCAACGTCCTGACTTTC
TRBV19	-	TRBJ2-7	TRBD1	CASREQGEPYYEQYF	TGTGCCAGTAGGGAACAGGGGGAACCATACTACGAGCAGTACTTC
TRBV5-4	-	TRBJ2-3	-	CASSSSYTDTQYF	TGTGCCAGCAGCTCTAGTTACACAGATACGCAGTATTTT
TRBV7-3	-	TRBJ2-3	TRBD1	CASSPGQGPDTQYF	TGTGCCAGCAGCCCCGGACAGGGCCCAGATACGCAGTATTTT
TRBV30	-	TRBJ2-1	TRBD2	CAWSPPSGRDNEQFF	TGTGCCTGGAGTCCGCCTAGCGGGAGGGACAATGAGCAGTTCTTC
TRBV7-2	-	TRBJ2-5	-	CASSSLGEQETQYF	TGTGCCAGCAGCTCCCTAGGGGAGCAAGAGACCCAGTACTTC
TRBV18	-	TRBJ2-3	-	CASSPPSGVSTDTQYF	TGTGCCAGCTCACCACCCTCCGGGGTGAGCACAGATACGCAGTATTTT
TRBV4-1	once	TRBJ2-3	-	CASSQVLGSDTQYF	TGCGCCAGCAGCCAAGTCTTAGGGTCAGATACGCAGTATTTT
TRBV7-2	once	TRBJ1-3	-	CASSFTGTGNTIYF	TGTGCCAGCAGCTTCACCGGGACTGGAAACACCATATATTTT
TRBV2	-	TRBJ2-2	TRBD2	CASSELAGVVGELFF	TGTGCCAGCAGTGAACTAGCGGGAGTGGTCGGGGAGCTGTTTTTT
TRBV5-6	-	TRBJ2-5	-	CASSPVGGQETQYF	TGTGCCAGCAGCCCGGTCGGGGGCCAAGAGACCCAGTACTTC
TRBV5-4	few	TRBJ2-1	-	CASSLSGYNEQFF	TGTGCCAGCAGCTTGTCTGGGTACAATGAGCAGTTCTTC
TRBV2	-	TRBJ2-3	TRBD1	CASSPDRDLDTQYF	TGTGCCAGCAGTCCCGACAGGGACCTAGATACGCAGTATTTT
TRBV27	-	TRBJ1-5	TRBD1	CASRPRTGSRDSNQPQHF	TGTGCCAGCAGGCCCAGGACAGGGTCCAGGGATAGCAATCAGCCCCAGCATTTT
TRBV4-2	once	TRBJ2-1	TRBD2	CASSPAGSYNEQFF	TGTGCCAGCAGCCCAGCGGGATCCTACAATGAGCAGTTCTTC
TRBV6-6	-	TRBJ1-1	-	CASSYTDGMNTEAFF	TGTGCCAGCAGTTACACGGACGGAATGAACACTGAAGCTTTCTTT
TRBV13	-	TRBJ2-7	TRBD2	CASSIAGPREQYF	TGTGCCAGCAGCATAGCGGGACCCCGGGAGCAGTACTTC
TRBV19	-	TRBJ2-1	TRBD1	CASSIVVGDRGLNEQFF	TGTGCCAGTAGTATTGTAGTAGGAGACAGGGGACTTAATGAGCAGTTCTTC
TRBV5-1	-	TRBJ2-3	TRBD2	CASRPRLATLTQYF	TGCGCCAGCAGGCCTAGACTAGCTACCCTTACGCAGTATTTT